This T cell receptor (beta chain) was identified during a study of shared clonotypes between healthy human individuals. Findings of the study overall: Naive subsets generally had larger estimated richness than memory subsets. Lower generation probabilities were found for non-shared clonotypes than for those shared by all four donors.

Germline loops: CDR1 SGHDT, CDR2 YYEEEE. This CDR3 has 15 amino acids. Unmatched junction bases numbered 2, after V lost 4 bases and J lost 0 bases. Replicate sorted-subset PCRs were loaded with around 200 ng DNA, about 30,000 T cell genomes. Clones were sequenced by immunoSEQ multiplex PCR, and TCRdb holds only the in-frame ones, with some missing. The table records over 1.4 million clones, roughly 96% of them present only once. A word on this clone: Its antigen remains unidentified.

Sequenced input: naive CD4+ T cells sorted from blood. Subset denoted: CD45RA+ positively selected. This TCR came from a man aged 25-40 years in good health. This sequence joins TRBV5-6 and TRBJ2-3; TRBD2 aligns across 10 bases. The CDR3 sequence: CASSLSGRSTDTQYF. CDR3 in DNA: TGTGCCAGCAGCCTTAGCGGGAGGAGCACAGATACGCAGTATTTT.